This T cell receptor (beta chain) stems from a study of breast tumors, draining lymph nodes, adjacent tissues. Study-wide results and caveats: Tumor and nontumor repertoires were significantly more similar in luminal-like than in basal-like breast cancer. Data only fit, rather than demonstrated, lymph node origin of most tumor T cells. Tumor TCR diversity was below lymph nodes but above nontumor tissue.

Breast cancer patients provided tissue from their axillary draining lymph nodes. This clonotype was detected ten times or more. Its antigen is unidentified. The CDR3 has 11 amino acids. Germline values: CDR1 DFQATT, CDR2 SNEGSKA (reference sequence). The ends were cut back, 3 bases at V and 3 bases at J, with 6 bases in the middle. TCRdb fed the multiplex PCR reads into MiXCR, producing one record per CDR3 protein. The sample lists 150,000 to 250,000 distinct CDR3 sequences; around 33% were seen once. This receptor was identified in a female donor with breast cancer. Some clones in this sample may be carry-over from other donors' samples. Sequencing was done on a sample of axillary lymph node tissue. The chain joins TRBV20-1 to TRBJ2-7; D perhaps matches TRBD1 (5 bases). CDR3 in DNA: TGCAGTGCTAGTAGGGGCTACGAGCAGTACTTC. As protein: CSASRGYEQYF.